This T cell receptor (beta chain) was identified during a study of blood T cell repertoires in COVID-19. In the original workflow: Nucleated cell counts were estimated from reference gene primer amplification. This table comes from immunoSEQ multiplex PCR, and its TCRdb copy is limited to in-frame clones, with some not included. V, J and clone size are those of that table, while D and trimming were read from the DNA. The sample yields about 130,000 clones, roughly three quarters seen once. The CDR3 spans 18 residues. V was cut by 1 base and J by 2 bases, with 20 bases left in between. Germline V lookup: CDR1 LGHDT, CDR2 YNNKEL (reference sequence).

The TCR sequence derives from a woman aged 70-85 years with acute or convalescent COVID-19. The chain has TRBV3-1 (or the pseudogene TRBV3-2) and TRBJ1-1; tentatively, D is TRBD1 (5 bases). Sequenced sample: peripheral blood. CDR3 residues: CASSQGGGTGTANTEAFF. Written as DNA, the CDR3 is TGTGCCAGCAGCCAAGGGGGAGGGACCGGTACAGCCAACACTGAAGCTTTCTTT.